The next 8 T cell receptor beta chains were all read from a single sample in a study of T cell clonality in common variable immunodeficiency. Regarding the study as a whole: In common variable immunodeficiency, TCR beta chains reportedly carried fewer deletions and N-nucleotide insertions.

No antigen has been identified for these receptors. Profiled with immunoSEQ multiplex PCR; TCRdb holds only in-frame clones, not every one. This sample comprises 23,000 or so clones, none seen once only. The sample consisted of peripheral blood mononuclear cells. The receptor set was obtained from a human donor with common variable immunodeficiency.

This clone was observed a few times. The CDR3 loop is CASSYGTGINEKLFF. Partial CDR3 DNA: TGTGCCAGCAGCTATGGGACAGGGATTAATGAAAAA. V usage is TRBV7-6 and J usage is TRBJ1-4; 9 nucleotides align to TRBD1. Read data end 3 residues before the CDR3 end; the end is taken from the germline J gene. V was pared by 4 bases and J by 4 bases, with 4 bases of the junction left unmatched. The CDR3 loop spans 15 amino acids. Germline-derived CDR1 and CDR2 are SGHVS and FNYEAQ.

This clone was found many times. The read halts 3 residues ahead of the CDR3 end, with the missing end drawn from the germline J gene. The chain uses TRBV7-2 and TRBJ1-4; D is uncertain. Germline assignment: CDR1 SGHTA and CDR2 FQGNSA. The CDR3 consists of 14 residues. The V and J ends lost 4 bases and 5 bases respectively, with 11 bases between them. CDR3 sequence: CASSSSGFNEKLFF. The part of the CDR3 DNA that was read is TGTGCCAGCAGCTCCTCCGGGTTCAATGAAAAA.

Remarks on this clone: The sequence runs out 3 residues before the end of the CDR3; the remainder is reconstructed from the germline J gene. The chain is built from TRBV19 and TRBJ1-1; possible D gene TRBD1, 5 bases. V lost 10 bases to trimming and J lost 0 bases, with 15 bases between them. This CDR3 contains 14 residues. Germline CDR1 LNHDA, CDR2 SQIVND (reference sequence). The CDR3 DNA, read in part, is TGTGCCACCATGACGGGACTGATGAACACTGAA. Residues: CATMTGLMNTE. In full, the CDR3 reads CATMTGLMNTEAFF.

Turning to this clone: The read gets to within 3 residues of the CDR3 end, and the germline J gene fills in the rest. The chain uses TRBV19 and TRBJ1-2; D not certain. Per the germline V gene, CDR1 is LNHDA and CDR2 is SQIVND (reference sequence). Trimming shortened V by 4 bases and J by 5 bases, and 17 bases separated the two germline ends. The CDR3 sequence is 15 residues long. CDR3 loop: CASSKVGTTAYGYTF. The DNA read from the CDR3 is TGTGCCAGTAGTAAGGTTGGCACCACCGCATATGGC. Using reference TRBV19 and TRBJ1-2 for the parts outside the CDR3, the full variable domain is DGGITQSPKYLFRKEGQNVTLSCEQNLNHDAMYWYRQDPGQGLRLIYYSQIVNDFQKGDIAEGYSVSREKKESFPLTVTSAQKNPTAFYLCASSKVGTTAYGYTFGSGTRLTVV.

This clone showed up many times. The CDR3 end is not reached by the read, which stops 3 residues before it; the germline J gene fills it in. This chain uses TRBV28 with TRBJ1-1, with 9 bases identical to TRBD1. The germline CDR1 and CDR2 sequences are MDHEN and SYDVKM. There are 15 residues in the CDR3. The J segment lost 4 bases and the V segment lost 5 bases, leaving 8 bases of the junction unmatched. The DNA read from the CDR3 is TGTGCCAGCAGTCCGCGGACAGGGGTGAGCACTGAA. Translating it yields CASSPRTGVSTE. The complete CDR3 sequence is CASSPRTGVSTEAFF.

A word on this clone: With the read ending 3 residues before the CDR3 end, the germline J gene is used to fill in that end. J is TRBJ2-7 and V is TRBV7-9, with 9 bases that match TRBD2. The V gene end was trimmed by 5 bases and the J gene end by 2 bases; junction bases not matched to a gene: 4. CDR3 length: 14 amino acids. Germline loops: CDR1 SEHNR, CDR2 FQNEAQ (reference sequence). This CDR3 reads CASSPRGGTYEQYF. The covered CDR3 bases are TGTGCCAGCAGCCCGCGGGGGGGGACCTACGAG. The complete variable domain, with remaining parts taken from reference TRBV7-9 and TRBJ2-7, reads DTGVSQNPRHKITKRGQNVTFRCDPISEHNRLYWYRQTLGQGPEFLTYFQNEAQLEKSRLLSDRFSAERPKGSFSTLEIQRTEQGDSAMYLCASSPRGGTYEQYFGPGTRLTVT.

This clone was recorded a few times. From the germline J gene comes the end of the CDR3, since the read stops 3 residues before it. The rearrangement joins TRBV2 to TRBJ1-2; D is unclear. Germline CDR1 SNHLY, CDR2 FYNNEI. The CDR3 sequence is 10 residues long. The V and J ends lost 7 bases and 3 bases respectively, with 3 bases between them. The CDR3 sequence: CASTDYGYTF. CDR3 DNA (partial): TGTGCCAGCACGGACTATGGC. Variable domain in full (rest from reference TRBV2 and TRBJ1-2): EPEVTQTPSHQVTQMGQEVILRCVPISNHLYFYWYRQILGQKVEFLVSFYNNEISEKSEIFDDQFSVERPDGSNFTLKIRSTKLEDSAMYFCASTDYGYTFGSGTRLTVV.

Concerning this clone: With the read ending 3 residues before the CDR3 end, the germline J gene is used to fill in that end. J is TRBJ1-6 and V is TRBV11-2; 11 nucleotides match TRBD1. The length of the CDR3 is 14 residues. CDR1 and CDR2 (germline): SGHAT, FQNNGV. Trimming at V came to 4 bases and at J to 10 bases, leaving 3 bases not matched to a gene. CDR3 bases read: TGTGCCAGCAGCTCCGGGACAGGGGGGTCACCC. Amino acids: CASSSGTGGSP. The entire CDR3 protein reads CASSSGTGGSPLHF.